Below, 30 T cell receptor beta chains from the same sample are listed, as sequenced in a study of blood T cell repertoires in COVID-19. TCRdb's copy holds only in-frame clones and misses some; the assay was immunoSEQ multiplex PCR. The sample includes roughly 230,000 clones, 87% of them seen just once. Sample: PBMCs or T cells enriched from blood (not recorded which). These receptors all stem from a man aged 25-40 years in a cohort exposed to, infected with or recovered from COVID-19 (not recorded which).

This clone was counted a single time. J is TRBJ1-2 and V is TRBV19; tentatively, D is TRBD1 (6 bases). V lost 6 bases to trimming and J lost 1 base, with 12 bases between them. CDR3 size: 14 residues. Germline assignment: CDR1 LNHDA and CDR2 SQIVND (reference sequence). CDR3 sequence reads: CASRITGLNYGYTF. Here the CDR3 DNA reads TGTGCCAGTAGGATCACAGGGCTTAACTATGGCTACACCTTC.

V is TRBV25-1 and J is TRBJ2-3; a weak D match, TRBD1 (6 bases). Per the germline V gene, CDR1 is MGHDK and CDR2 is SYGVNS. CDR3 length: 14 amino acids. Trimming removed 3 bases at V and 5 bases at J, with 12 bases between. CDR3 sequence: CASSEYRAGDTQYF. The CDR3 DNA is TGTGCCAGCAGTGAGTACAGGGCCGGAGATACGCAGTATTTT.

The V call is TRBV11-2, the J call TRBJ2-7; D is perhaps TRBD1 (5 bases). The CDR3 totals 14 residues. Trimming left V 1 base short and J 5 bases short, with 12 bases between. CDR1 is SGHAT, CDR2 FQNNGV, per germline. The CDR3 DNA reads TGTGCCAGCAGCTTAGTACAGGCGACAGACGAGCAGTACTTC. Amino acid sequence: CASSLVQATDEQYF. Full variable domain (rest looked up from reference TRBV11-2 and TRBJ2-7): EAGVAQSPRYKIIEKRQSVAFWCNPISGHATLYWYQQILGQGPKLLIQFQNNGVVDDSQLPKDRFSAERLKGVDSTLKIQPAKLEDSAVYLCASSLVQATDEQYFGPGTRLTVT.

The sample holds one count of this clone. The rearrangement links TRBV7-8 to TRBJ2-7; TRBD2 agrees at 10 bases. The CDR3 extends over 15 amino acids. V was pared by 5 bases and J by 2 bases, with 6 bases of the junction left unmatched. CDR1 SGHVS and CDR2 FQNEAQ come from the germline V gene. The CDR3 loop is CASSQTSGTTYEQYF. The CDR3 bases are TGTGCCAGCAGCCAAACTAGCGGGACAACCTACGAGCAGTACTTC. The variable domain in full, completed from reference TRBV7-8 and TRBJ2-7, reads GAGVSQSPRYKVAKRGQDVALRCDPISGHVSLFWYQQALGQGPEFLTYFQNEAQLDKSGLPSDRFFAERPEGSVSTLKIQRTQQEDSAVYLCASSQTSGTTYEQYFGPGTRLTVT.

This clone was observed a single time. Mismatch with germline at one junction end may stem from a read error. The chain recombines TRBV5-5 with TRBJ2-7; 9 nucleotides agree with TRBD1. CDR1 is SGHKS, CDR2 YYEKEE, per germline (reference sequence). The CDR3 extends over 14 amino acids. As DNA, the CDR3 is TGTGCTAGCAGCTTAGCCGGGACAGGGTACGAGCAGTACTTC. Its translation is CASSLAGTGYEQYF. Full variable domain (outside the CDR3, taken from reference TRBV5-5 and TRBJ2-7): DAGVTQSPTHLIKTRGQQVTLRCSPISGHKSVSWYQQVLGQGPQFIFQYYEKEERGRGNFPDRFSARQFPNYSSELNVNALLLGDSALYLCASSLAGTGYEQYFGPGTRLTVT.

Note on this clone: This CDR3 is also generated by other DNA sequences in the sample. The rearrangement links TRBV28 to TRBJ2-1; tentative D call: TRBD2 (6 bases). The germline V gene encodes CDR1 MDHEN and CDR2 SYDVKM. V gave up 6 bases and J gave up 0 bases, with 12 bases separating them. The CDR3 totals 15 residues. CDR3 sequence (DNA): TGTGCCAGCAGCTTGGGGGGAAGCTCCTACAATGAGCAGTTCTTC. Translated, it gives CASSLGGSSYNEQFF.

The CDR3 here is CASSYPASGAKNIQYF. The CDR3 DNA follows: TGTGCCAGCAGTTACCCCGCTAGCGGGGCCAAAAACATTCAGTACTTC. The chain has TRBV6-2 or TRBV6-3 and TRBJ2-4, with 8 nucleotides matching TRBD2. CDR3 size: 16 residues. Germline V gene sequence: CDR1 MNHEY, CDR2 SVGEGT. Trimming cost V 2 bases and J 1 base; bases outside gene matches: 4.

This clone appeared a single time. The rearrangement joins TRBV7-9 to TRBJ1-2; 8 bases agree with TRBD1. V gave up 5 bases and J gave up 2 bases; unmatched junction bases: 1. The CDR3 loop spans 13 amino acids. Germline CDR1 and CDR2: SEHNR and FQNEAQ (reference sequence). CDR3 sequence reads: CASSRQGNYGYTF. In DNA, the CDR3 is TGTGCCAGCAGCAGACAGGGGAACTATGGCTACACCTTC.

The chain is built from TRBV7-8 and TRBJ1-2; TRBD1 aligns across 7 bases. The length of the CDR3 is 14 residues. The germline V gene encodes CDR1 SGHVS and CDR2 FQNEAQ. Unmatched junction bases numbered 7, after V lost 5 bases and J lost 4 bases. CDR3 coding DNA: TGTGCCAGCAGCCCCAGGACAGGAAGCTATGGCTACACCTTC. As protein: CASSPRTGSYGYTF.

The V call is TRBV20-1, the J call TRBJ1-1; D unclear. CDR3 length: 11 amino acids. The germline V gene has CDR1 DFQATT and CDR2 SNEGSKA (reference sequence). Trimming removed 3 bases at V and 7 bases at J, with 9 bases between. The CDR3 spells CSARIHSEAFF. DNA of the CDR3: TGCAGTGCTAGGATCCACAGTGAAGCTTTCTTT.

The chain carries TRBV24-1 and TRBJ1-1, with TRBD1 as a possible D gene (6 bases). Between the trimmed V and J ends, which lost 5 bases and 4 bases, there was a span of 10 bases. This CDR3 has 13 residues. Germline values: CDR1 KGHDR, CDR2 SFDVKD. The CDR3 is CATSARGITEAFF. The CDR3 bases are TGTGCCACCAGTGCCAGGGGAATCACTGAAGCTTTCTTT.

About this clone: Other nucleotide sequences in the sample specify the same CDR3. This chain connects TRBV4-2 to TRBJ1-2, with a tentative D call TRBD1 (5 bases). Germline V lookup: CDR1 LGHNA, CDR2 YNFKEQ. The CDR3 runs 11 residues. V lost 3 bases, J lost 8 bases, and 7 bases lay in between. In nucleotides, the CDR3 is TGTGCCAGCAGCCAGGGGGGAGGCTACACCTTC. It codes for CASSQGGGYTF.

This chain uses TRBV24-1 with TRBJ1-5; weak D call: TRBD1 (6 bases). Germline CDR1 reads KGHDR; CDR2 reads SFDVKD. The germline V and J ends were trimmed by 4 bases and 0 bases, with 18 bases remaining between them. CDR3 size: 18 residues. CDR3 bases: TGTGCCACCAGTGACCATAGCATTGGACAGCGTAGCAATCAGCCCCAGCATTTT. Translation: CATSDHSIGQRSNQPQHF.

This clone was seen a single time. The chain combines TRBV6-6 with TRBJ2-1, with 7 bases matching TRBD2. This CDR3 region has 13 residues. Trimming at V came to 9 bases and at J to 6 bases, leaving 8 bases not matched to a gene. The germline V gene encodes CDR1 MNHNY and CDR2 SVGAGI (reference sequence). CDR3 nucleotides: TGTGCCAGTTCTAAGACTAGCTTCAATGAGCAGTTCTTC. Amino acid sequence: CASSKTSFNEQFF.

The V call is TRBV27, the J call TRBJ2-5; D perhaps matches TRBD2 (6 bases). The germline V gene encodes CDR1 MNHEY and CDR2 SMNVEV (reference sequence). The CDR3 has 13 residues. Trimming shortened V by 3 bases and J by 9 bases, and 14 bases separated the two germline ends. The CDR3 loop reads CASSFRPPGAQYF. The DNA of the CDR3 is TGTGCCAGCAGTTTCCGGCCACCGGGGGCCCAGTACTTC.

The rearrangement uses TRBV2 and TRBJ2-1, with no clear D. The CDR3 runs 13 residues. With 2 bases removed from V and 2 bases from J, the gap between germline ends came to 4 bases. Germline CDR1 is SNHLY and CDR2 is FYNNEI. The CDR3 here is CASSELPYNEQFF. The CDR3, as DNA: TGTGCCAGCAGTGAACTTCCCTACAATGAGCAGTTCTTC.

This clone showed up just a few times. The rearrangement links TRBV7-9 to TRBJ2-1, with 9 bases fitting TRBD2. The V gene's germline CDR1 is SEHNR and CDR2 FQNEAQ (reference sequence). V shed 0 bases and J 4 bases; nucleotides not matched to a gene: 7. CDR3 size: 17 residues. The CDR3 is CASSLAQLAGPYNEQFF. The DNA of the CDR3 is TGTGCCAGCAGCTTAGCGCAGCTAGCGGGACCGTACAATGAGCAGTTCTTC.

J is TRBJ1-1 and V is TRBV3-1 (or the pseudogene TRBV3-2); 8 bases are shared with TRBD1. Germline CDR1 LGHDT, CDR2 YNNKEL (reference sequence). The CDR3 has 18 amino acids. With 0 bases clipped from V and 4 bases from J, the junction kept 13 bases outside the gene matches. CDR3 region: CASSQDGARGPRATEAFF. CDR3 DNA: TGTGCCAGCAGCCAAGACGGGGCCAGGGGGCCCCGGGCCACTGAAGCTTTCTTT.

The chain carries TRBV28 and TRBJ2-7, with D possibly TRBD2 on 6 matching bases. V lost 4 bases to trimming and J lost 3 bases, with 13 bases between them. Germline V CDR1 and CDR2: MDHEN, SYDVKM. The CDR3 has 14 amino acids. The CDR3 DNA reads TGTGCCAGCAGTTCCCGGGACTCAAACTACGAGCAGTACTTC. Its translation: CASSSRDSNYEQYF.

The chain is built from TRBV4-1 and TRBJ2-5; 7 nucleotides align to TRBD2. Unmatched junction bases numbered 4, after V lost 0 bases and J lost 3 bases. This CDR3 has 15 amino acids. The germline CDR1 and CDR2 sequences are MGHRA and YSYEKL. In DNA, the CDR3 is TGCGCCAGCAGCCAAGATCGGACTAGTGAAGAGACCCAGTACTTC. Translating it yields CASSQDRTSEETQYF.

This chain connects TRBV27 to TRBJ2-2, with 9 nucleotides matching TRBD1. CDR3 size: 18 residues. Germline V gene lookup returns CDR1 MNHEY and CDR2 SMNVEV (reference sequence). J lost 9 bases, V lost 4 bases, and 18 bases had no gene match. CDR3: CASSSAGTGSFGLRELFF. CDR3 coding DNA: TGTGCCAGCAGTTCAGCCGGGACAGGGAGTTTTGGTCTCCGGGAGCTGTTTTTT.

The chain recombines TRBV28 with TRBJ1-4, with TRBD1 matching over 7 bases. After removal of 9 bases from V and 1 base from J, the junction contained 2 bases not matched to a gene. CDR3 length: 13 amino acids. Looked up from germline, CDR1 is MDHEN and CDR2 is SYDVKM. The DNA for the CDR3 is TGTGCCAGAGGGGGCTTAACTAATGAAAAACTGTTTTTT. Encoded protein: CARGGLTNEKLFF.

The chain recombines TRBV29-1 with TRBJ1-5, with TRBD1 identical over 7 bases. After removal of 3 bases from V and 1 base from J, the junction contained 0 bases not matched to a gene. The CDR3 is 13 amino acids. CDR1 SQVTM and CDR2 ANQGSEA come from the germline V gene. This CDR3 reads CSVETGSNQPQHF. In DNA, the CDR3 is TGCAGCGTTGAGACAGGGAGCAATCAGCCCCAGCATTTT.

The J gene is TRBJ1-1, the V gene TRBV7-9; 7 positions match TRBD1. CDR3 length equals 15 residues. With V trimmed by 4 bases and J by 0 bases, 5 bases remained unmatched. Germline V gene data show CDR1 as SEHNR and CDR2 as FQNEAQ (reference sequence). CDR3 in amino acids: CASSYNRGMNTEAFF. In DNA form, the CDR3 reads TGTGCCAGCAGCTATAACAGGGGCATGAACACTGAAGCTTTCTTT.

V and J are TRBV28 and TRBJ1-6; D is unresolved. CDR1 is MDHEN and CDR2 is SYDVKM in the germline V gene. Trimming left V 6 bases short and J 2 bases short, with 14 bases between. This CDR3 is built from 16 residues. The CDR3 reads CASSPNQAAYNSPLHF. The CDR3 nucleotides are TGTGCCAGCAGCCCCAACCAAGCTGCCTATAATTCACCCCTCCACTTT.

This chain links TRBV27 with TRBJ2-2; TRBD1 matches 9 bases. Germline CDR1 and CDR2: MNHEY and SMNVEV (reference sequence). Trimming cost V 7 bases and J 6 bases; bases outside gene matches: 6. This CDR3 is 14 amino acids long. The CDR3 is CASKPGQGAGELFF. As DNA, the CDR3 is TGTGCCAGCAAACCGGGACAGGGAGCCGGGGAGCTGTTTTTT.

The rearrangement links TRBV5-1 to TRBJ2-7, with 8 nucleotides matching TRBD1. Germline assignment: CDR1 SGHRS and CDR2 YFSETQ. The CDR3 is 13 residues long. J lost 7 bases, V lost 4 bases, and 7 bases had no gene match. The CDR3 loop is CASSQGALLEQYF. The CDR3 nucleotides read TGCGCCAGCAGCCAGGGGGCTCTTTTGGAGCAGTACTTC.

This chain uses TRBV5-1 with TRBJ2-7, with D possibly being TRBD1 (6 bases). Per germline, CDR1 SGHRS and CDR2 YFSETQ. The CDR3 contains 16 residues. Trimming stripped 1 base from V and 0 bases from J, with 14 bases between. CDR3 residues: CASSLNRDTSSYEQYF. CDR3 nucleotides: TGCGCCAGCAGCTTGAATAGGGACACCAGCTCCTACGAGCAGTACTTC.

The DNA of the CDR3 is TGTGCCAGCCGGCGGGGGGAGGTTGGACAGCCCCAGCATTTT. Protein product: CASRRGEVGQPQHF. The chain combines TRBV28 with TRBJ1-5, with D possibly being TRBD1 (5 bases). CDR1 and CDR2 from the germline V gene are MDHEN and SYDVKM. This CDR3 region has 14 residues. Trimming took off 8 bases at V and 7 bases at J, with 18 bases between the two ends.

The V and J genes are TRBV14 and TRBJ1-2; 8 bases align to TRBD1. From germline, CDR1 is SGHDN and CDR2 FVKESK. V was clipped by 4 bases and J by 3 bases; unmatched bases: 10. The CDR3 runs to 16 residues. The CDR3 DNA is TGTGCCAGCAGCCCCCTCCAGGGGGCGAATTACTATGGCTACACCTTC. Protein sequence: CASSPLQGANYYGYTF.